This TCR beta chain comes out of a study of T-cell reconstitution after alpha-beta-depleted transplantation in children. Molecular barcoding with unique molecular identifiers was used for the TCRbeta library. TCRdb reprocessed the PCR reads via MiXCR and lists one record per CDR3 protein. The repertoire has some 400,000 distinct CDR3 sequences, about a fifth of them found once; the top ten carry 3% to 4%. Germline-derived CDR1 and CDR2 are MNHNS and SASEGT. The CDR3 has 13 residues. Trimming removed 2 bases at V and 0 bases at J, with 4 bases between. The source was PBMCs from the stem cell graft donor, collected from the stem cell graft. The chain has TRBV6-1 and TRBJ1-1; D is uncertain. The clonotype was recovered from a human donor who donated a stem cell graft to a child with acute myeloid leukemia. The CDR3 DNA sequence: TGTGCCAGCAGTGAATCCGTGAACACTGAAGCTTTCTTT. Protein: CASSESVNTEAFF.